Listed here is a single T cell receptor (beta chain). Its antigen is not yet known. No quality values exist for individual bases; no much larger clone is one base distant. The data were taken from a study of blood T cell repertoires in COVID-19 (dated by TCRdb to the early 2020s). Background on the whole study: Samples covering the acute and convalescent phases of COVID-19 were provided by collaborators in the United States, Italy and Spain. The material from the prospective study consisted of cDNA or gDNA derived from T cells, B-cell-depleted T cells, or PBMCs. Deeply sampled blood TCRbeta repertoires from subjects exposed to, actively infected with, or recovered from COVID-19 were included in the dataset. The repertoires were released in a freely available public database meant as a resource for research on the immune response to SARS-CoV-2. The samples were drawn from the first 160 participants of the ongoing ImmuneRACE study and from over a thousand subjects provided by 6 global collaborators. A de-identified subject ID, COVID-19 status, age in years and sex were almost always included in the sample metadata. HLA class I and class II types, where available, came from metadata supplied by the sample provider rather than from assay-based typing. The paper's findings and limits, for the study overall: How much clinical and demographic metadata was included differed by source and by participant, and the metadata was provided uncurated.

TCRbeta CDR3 regions were amplified from genomic DNA using the immunoSEQ Assay, a bias-controlled multiplex PCR. The original pipeline was this. Nucleated cell counts per sample were estimated from amplification of reference gene primers within the assay. Sequence reads were collapsed and filtered to measure the absolute abundance of every unique TCRbeta CDR3 rearrangement. For each sample, productive Simpson clonality was calculated as the square root of Simpson's diversity index across productive rearrangements. The clones in this table, taken by TCRdb from immuneACCESS, are in-frame only. Not every clone is retained; where verified, under half of the shortfall comes from an unresolved V gene, and the cause of the rest is unknown. From that table come the V and J calls and clone size; the DNA was used to work out D and trimming. The sample has roughly 200,000 clones on record, roughly 80% of them singletons. In total, the top ten clones hold approximately 6.9% of the sample.

Collaborating institutions collected whole blood in K2EDTA tubes following their own protocols. For TCRbeta analysis, collaborators shipped samples as frozen whole blood, isolated PBMCs, or DNA extracted from either of those sample types. V ends up 11 bases short and J 2 bases short, with an unmatched junction base count of 11. Counted from cysteine to phenylalanine, this CDR3 has 15 amino acids. Only the CDR3 DNA stays, 45 bases, in frame from base 1. CDR1 SEHNR and CDR2 FQNEAQ were looked up in the germline V gene (reference sequence). Sequencing was carried out using peripheral blood. The clonotype originates from a man aged 55-75 years with acute or convalescent COVID-19. The sequence links TRBV7-9 to TRBJ1-3; 8 bases in between match TRBD1. In nucleotide form, the sequence is TGTGCCTCCTATGGCCTCAGGGGGCCTGGAAACACCATATATTTT. Its amino acids are CASYGLRGPGNTIYF.